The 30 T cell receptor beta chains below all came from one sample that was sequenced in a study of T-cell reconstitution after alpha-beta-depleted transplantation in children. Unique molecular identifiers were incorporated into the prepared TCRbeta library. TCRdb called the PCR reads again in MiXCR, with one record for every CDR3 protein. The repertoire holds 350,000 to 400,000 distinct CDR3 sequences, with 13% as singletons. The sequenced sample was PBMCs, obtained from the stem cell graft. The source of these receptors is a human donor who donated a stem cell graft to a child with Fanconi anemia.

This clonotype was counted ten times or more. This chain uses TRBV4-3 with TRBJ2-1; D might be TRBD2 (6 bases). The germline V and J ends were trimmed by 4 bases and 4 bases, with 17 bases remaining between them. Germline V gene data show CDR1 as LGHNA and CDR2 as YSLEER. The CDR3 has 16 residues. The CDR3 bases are TGCGCCAGCAGCCTCGACCTGGGAGGCCCTTACAATGAGCAGTTCTTC. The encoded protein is CASSLDLGGPYNEQFF.

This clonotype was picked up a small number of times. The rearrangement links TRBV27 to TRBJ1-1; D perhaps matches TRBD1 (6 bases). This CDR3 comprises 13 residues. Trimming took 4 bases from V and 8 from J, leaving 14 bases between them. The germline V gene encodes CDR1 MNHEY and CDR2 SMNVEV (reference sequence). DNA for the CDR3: TGTGCCAGCAGTTCCAGCGCGGGGACAGAAGCTTTCTTT. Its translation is CASSSSAGTEAFF.

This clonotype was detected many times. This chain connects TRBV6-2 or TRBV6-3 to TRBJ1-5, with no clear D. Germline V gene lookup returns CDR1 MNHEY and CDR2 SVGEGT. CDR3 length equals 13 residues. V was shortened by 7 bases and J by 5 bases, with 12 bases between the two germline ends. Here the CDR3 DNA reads TGTGCCAGCACCTTGGCCGGATATCAGCCCCAGCATTTT. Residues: CASTLAGYQPQHF.

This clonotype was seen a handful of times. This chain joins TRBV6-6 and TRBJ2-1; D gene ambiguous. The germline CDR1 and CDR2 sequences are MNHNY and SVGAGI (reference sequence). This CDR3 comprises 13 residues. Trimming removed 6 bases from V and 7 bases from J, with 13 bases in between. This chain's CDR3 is CASSTYGLNEQFF. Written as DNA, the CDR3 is TGTGCCAGCAGCACCTATGGGTTAAATGAGCAGTTCTTC.

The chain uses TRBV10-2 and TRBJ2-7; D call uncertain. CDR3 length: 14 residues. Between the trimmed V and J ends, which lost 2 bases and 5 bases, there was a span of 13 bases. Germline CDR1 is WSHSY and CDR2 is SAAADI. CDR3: CASSEVASRDEQYF. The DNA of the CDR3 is TGCGCCAGCAGTGAGGTGGCGAGTCGGGACGAGCAGTACTTC.

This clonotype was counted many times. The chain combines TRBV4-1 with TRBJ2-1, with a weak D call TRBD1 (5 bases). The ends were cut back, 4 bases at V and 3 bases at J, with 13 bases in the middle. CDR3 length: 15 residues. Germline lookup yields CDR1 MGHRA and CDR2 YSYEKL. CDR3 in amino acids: CASSPLGAVYNEQFF. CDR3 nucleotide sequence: TGCGCCAGCAGCCCCCTAGGGGCCGTCTACAATGAGCAGTTCTTC.

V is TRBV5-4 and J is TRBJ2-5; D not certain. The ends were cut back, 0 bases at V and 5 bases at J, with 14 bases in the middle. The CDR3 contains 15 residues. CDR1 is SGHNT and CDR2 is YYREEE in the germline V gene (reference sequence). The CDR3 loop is CASSLEGRRLETQYF. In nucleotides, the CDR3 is TGTGCCAGCAGCTTGGAGGGAAGAAGGTTGGAGACCCAGTACTTC.

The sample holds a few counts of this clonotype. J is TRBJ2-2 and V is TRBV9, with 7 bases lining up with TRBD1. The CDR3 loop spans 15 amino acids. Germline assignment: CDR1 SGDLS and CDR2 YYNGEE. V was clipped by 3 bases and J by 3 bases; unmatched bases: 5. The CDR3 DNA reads TGTGCCAGCAGCGAGGGACAGACGTACACCGGGGAGCTGTTTTTT. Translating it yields CASSEGQTYTGELFF.

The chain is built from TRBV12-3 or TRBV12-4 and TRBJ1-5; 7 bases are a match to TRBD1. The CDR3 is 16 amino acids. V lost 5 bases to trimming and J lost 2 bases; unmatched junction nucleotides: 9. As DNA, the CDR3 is TGTGCCAGCAGTCTCTACAGGGGCTCAGGCAATCAGCCCCAGCATTTT. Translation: CASSLYRGSGNQPQHF.

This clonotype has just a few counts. The CDR3 here is CASSLREYEQYF. The CDR3 bases are TGTGCCAGCAGTTTAAGGGAGTACGAGCAGTACTTC. The chain combines TRBV12-3 or TRBV12-4 with TRBJ2-7; D is perhaps TRBD2 (5 bases). Deletions cut 2 bases from V and 4 bases from J, with 6 bases between. The CDR3 contains 12 residues.

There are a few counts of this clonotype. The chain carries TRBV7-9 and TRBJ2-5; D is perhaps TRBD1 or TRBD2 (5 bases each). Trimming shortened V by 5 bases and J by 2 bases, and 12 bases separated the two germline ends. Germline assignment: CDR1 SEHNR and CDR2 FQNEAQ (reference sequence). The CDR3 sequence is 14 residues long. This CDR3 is CASSIGTVQETQYF. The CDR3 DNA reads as TGTGCCAGCAGCATCGGGACGGTACAAGAGACCCAGTACTTC. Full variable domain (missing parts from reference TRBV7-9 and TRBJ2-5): DTGVSQNPRHKITKRGQNVTFRCDPISEHNRLYWYRQTLGQGPEFLTYFQNEAQLEKSRLLSDRFSAERPKGSFSTLEIQRTEQGDSAMYLCASSIGTVQETQYFGPGTRLLVL.

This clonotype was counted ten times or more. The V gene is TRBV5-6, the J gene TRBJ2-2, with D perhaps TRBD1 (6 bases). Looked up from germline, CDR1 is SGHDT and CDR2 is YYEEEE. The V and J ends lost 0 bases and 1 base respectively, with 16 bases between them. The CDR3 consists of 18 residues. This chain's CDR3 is CASSLVATGWQNTGELFF. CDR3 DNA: TGTGCCAGCAGCTTGGTGGCCACAGGGTGGCAGAACACCGGGGAGCTGTTTTTT.

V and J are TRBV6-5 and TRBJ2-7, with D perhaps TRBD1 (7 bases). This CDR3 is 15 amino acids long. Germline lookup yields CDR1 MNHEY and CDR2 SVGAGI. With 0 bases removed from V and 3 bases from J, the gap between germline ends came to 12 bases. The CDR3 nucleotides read TGTGCCAGCAGTTACTCGGCAGGGGGGATCTACGAGCAGTACTTC. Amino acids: CASSYSAGGIYEQYF.

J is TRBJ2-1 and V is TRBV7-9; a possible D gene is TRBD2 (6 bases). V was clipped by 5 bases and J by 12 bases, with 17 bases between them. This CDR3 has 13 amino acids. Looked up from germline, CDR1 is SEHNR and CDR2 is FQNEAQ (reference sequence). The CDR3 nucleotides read TGTGCCAGCAGCCCTACAACGGGAGCGGGGCAGTTCTTC. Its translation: CASSPTTGAGQFF.

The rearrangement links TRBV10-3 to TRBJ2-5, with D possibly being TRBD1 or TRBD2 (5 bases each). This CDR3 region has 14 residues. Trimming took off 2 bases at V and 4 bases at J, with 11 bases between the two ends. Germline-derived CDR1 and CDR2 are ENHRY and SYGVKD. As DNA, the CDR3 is TGTGCCATCAGTGAGGTTAAGGGACGAGAGACCCAGTACTTC. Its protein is CAISEVKGRETQYF.

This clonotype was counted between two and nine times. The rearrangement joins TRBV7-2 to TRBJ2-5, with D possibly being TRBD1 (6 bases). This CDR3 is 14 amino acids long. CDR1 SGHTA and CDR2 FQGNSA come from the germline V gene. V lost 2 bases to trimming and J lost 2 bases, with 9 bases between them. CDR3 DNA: TGTGCCAGCAGCTTACACAGGGCTCAAGAGACCCAGTACTTC. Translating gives CASSLHRAQETQYF.

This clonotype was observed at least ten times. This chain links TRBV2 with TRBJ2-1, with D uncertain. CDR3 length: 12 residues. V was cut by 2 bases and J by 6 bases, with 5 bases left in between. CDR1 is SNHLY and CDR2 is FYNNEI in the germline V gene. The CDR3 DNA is TGTGCCAGCAGTGAACCCCGCAATGAGCAGTTCTTC. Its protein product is CASSEPRNEQFF.

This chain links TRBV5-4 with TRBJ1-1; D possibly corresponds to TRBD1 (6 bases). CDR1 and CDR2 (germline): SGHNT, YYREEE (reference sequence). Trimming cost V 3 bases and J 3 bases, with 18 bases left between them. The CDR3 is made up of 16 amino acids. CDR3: CASSSALGGPYTEAFF. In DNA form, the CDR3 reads TGTGCCAGCAGCTCAGCCCTAGGGGGACCCTACACTGAAGCTTTCTTT.

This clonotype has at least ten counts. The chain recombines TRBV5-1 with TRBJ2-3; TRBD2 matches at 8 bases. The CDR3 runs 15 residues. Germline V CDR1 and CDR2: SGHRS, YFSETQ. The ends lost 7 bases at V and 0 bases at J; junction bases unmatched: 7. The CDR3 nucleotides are TGCGCCAGCCTACCGGGGGGGCGAAGCACAGATACGCAGTATTTT. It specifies CASLPGGRSTDTQYF.

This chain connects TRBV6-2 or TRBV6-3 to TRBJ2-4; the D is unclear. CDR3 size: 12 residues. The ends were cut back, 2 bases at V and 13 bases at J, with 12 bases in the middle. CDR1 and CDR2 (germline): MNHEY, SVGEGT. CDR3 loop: CASSYPPEEQYF. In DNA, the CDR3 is TGTGCCAGCAGTTACCCGCCGGAAGAGCAGTACTTC.

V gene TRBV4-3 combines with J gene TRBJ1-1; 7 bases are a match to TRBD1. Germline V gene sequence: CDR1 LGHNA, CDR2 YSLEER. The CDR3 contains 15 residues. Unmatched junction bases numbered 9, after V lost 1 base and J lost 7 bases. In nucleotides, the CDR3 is TGCGCCAGCAGCCAAGCGCGACAGGGAAACCTTGAAGCTTTCTTT. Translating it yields CASSQARQGNLEAFF.

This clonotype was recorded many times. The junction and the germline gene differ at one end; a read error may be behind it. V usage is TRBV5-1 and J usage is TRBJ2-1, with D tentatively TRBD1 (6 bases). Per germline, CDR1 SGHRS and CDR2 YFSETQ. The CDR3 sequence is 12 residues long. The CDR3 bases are TGTGCCAGCAGTTTGCAGGGGAATGAGCAGTTCTTC. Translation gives CASSLQGNEQFF.

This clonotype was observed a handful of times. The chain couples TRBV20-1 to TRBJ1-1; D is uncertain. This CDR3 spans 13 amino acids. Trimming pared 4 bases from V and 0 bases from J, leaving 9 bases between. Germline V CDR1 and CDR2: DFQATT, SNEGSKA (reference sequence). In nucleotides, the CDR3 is TGCAGTGCTACTAAGGGATTGAACACTGAAGCTTTCTTT. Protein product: CSATKGLNTEAFF.

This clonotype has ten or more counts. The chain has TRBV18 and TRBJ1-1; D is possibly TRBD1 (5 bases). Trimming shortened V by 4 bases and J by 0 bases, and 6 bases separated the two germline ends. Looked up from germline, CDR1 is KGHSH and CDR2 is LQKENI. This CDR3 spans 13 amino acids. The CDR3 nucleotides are TGTGCCAGCTCACGGGACCTGAACACTGAAGCTTTCTTT. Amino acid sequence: CASSRDLNTEAFF.

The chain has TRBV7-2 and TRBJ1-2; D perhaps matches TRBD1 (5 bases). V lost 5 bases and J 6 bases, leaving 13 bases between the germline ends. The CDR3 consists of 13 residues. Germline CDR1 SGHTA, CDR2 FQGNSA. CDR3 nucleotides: TGTGCCAGCAGCCCGGCCAGGGACCATGGCTACACCTTC. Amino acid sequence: CASSPARDHGYTF.

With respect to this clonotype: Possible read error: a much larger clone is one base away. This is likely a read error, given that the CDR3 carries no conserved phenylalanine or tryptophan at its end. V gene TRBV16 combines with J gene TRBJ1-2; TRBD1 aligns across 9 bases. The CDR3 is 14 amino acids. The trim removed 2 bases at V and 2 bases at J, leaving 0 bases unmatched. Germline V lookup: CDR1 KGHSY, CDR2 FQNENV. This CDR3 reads CASSQGTGNYGYTS. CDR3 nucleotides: TGTGCCAGCAGCCAAGGGACAGGGAACTATGGCTACACCTCC.

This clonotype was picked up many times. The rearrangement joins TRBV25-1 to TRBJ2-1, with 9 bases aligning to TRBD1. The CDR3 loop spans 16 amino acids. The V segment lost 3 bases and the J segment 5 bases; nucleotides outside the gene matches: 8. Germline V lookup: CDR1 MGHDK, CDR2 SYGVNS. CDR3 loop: CASSDLGQGPHNEQFF. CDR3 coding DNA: TGTGCCAGCAGTGACCTGGGACAGGGCCCACACAATGAGCAGTTCTTC.

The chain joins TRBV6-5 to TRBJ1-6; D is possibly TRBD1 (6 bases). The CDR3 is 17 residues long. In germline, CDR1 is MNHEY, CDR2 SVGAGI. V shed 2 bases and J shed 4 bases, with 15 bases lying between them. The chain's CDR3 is CASSYAGGQGYNSPLHF. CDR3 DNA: TGTGCCAGCAGTTACGCCGGGGGGCAGGGGTATAATTCACCCCTCCACTTT.

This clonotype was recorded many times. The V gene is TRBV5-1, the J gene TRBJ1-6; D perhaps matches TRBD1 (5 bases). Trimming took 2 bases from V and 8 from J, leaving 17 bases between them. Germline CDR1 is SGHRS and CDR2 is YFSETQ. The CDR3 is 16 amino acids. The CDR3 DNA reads TGCGCCAGCAGCTTCGCCGGGGGAACTTCACATTCACCCCTCCACTTT. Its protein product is CASSFAGGTSHSPLHF.

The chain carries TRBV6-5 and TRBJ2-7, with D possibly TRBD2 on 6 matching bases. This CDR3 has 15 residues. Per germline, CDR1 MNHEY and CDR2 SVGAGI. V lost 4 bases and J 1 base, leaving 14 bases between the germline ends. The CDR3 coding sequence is TGTGCCAGCAGTTCCGGGACGGGGGATTCCTACGAGCAGTACTTC. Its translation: CASSSGTGDSYEQYF.